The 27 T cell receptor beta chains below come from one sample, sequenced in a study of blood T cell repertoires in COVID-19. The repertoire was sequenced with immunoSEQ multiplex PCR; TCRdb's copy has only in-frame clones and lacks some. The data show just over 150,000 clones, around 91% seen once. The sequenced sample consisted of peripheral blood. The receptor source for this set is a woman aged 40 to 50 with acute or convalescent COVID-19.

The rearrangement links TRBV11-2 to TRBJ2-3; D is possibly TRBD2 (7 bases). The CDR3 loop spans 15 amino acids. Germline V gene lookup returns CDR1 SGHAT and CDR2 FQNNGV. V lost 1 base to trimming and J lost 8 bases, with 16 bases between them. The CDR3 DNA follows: TGTGCCAGCAGCTTAGTGGGAGGGGGTACGGGTACGCAGTATTTT. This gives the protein CASSLVGGGTGTQYF.

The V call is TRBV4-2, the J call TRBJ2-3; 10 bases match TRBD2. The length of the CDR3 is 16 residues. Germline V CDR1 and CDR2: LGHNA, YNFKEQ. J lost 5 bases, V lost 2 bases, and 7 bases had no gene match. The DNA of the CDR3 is TGTGCCAGCAGCCAAAGGTTAGCGGGAGGAGGAGATACGCAGTATTTT. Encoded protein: CASSQRLAGGGDTQYF.

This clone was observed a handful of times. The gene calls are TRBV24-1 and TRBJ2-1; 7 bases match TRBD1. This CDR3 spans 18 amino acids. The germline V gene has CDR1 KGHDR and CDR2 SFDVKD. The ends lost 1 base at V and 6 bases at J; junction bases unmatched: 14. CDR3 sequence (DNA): TGTGCCACCAGTGATTTTGCCAGACAGGGTCGCATGGGCAATGAGCAGTTCTTC. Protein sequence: CATSDFARQGRMGNEQFF.

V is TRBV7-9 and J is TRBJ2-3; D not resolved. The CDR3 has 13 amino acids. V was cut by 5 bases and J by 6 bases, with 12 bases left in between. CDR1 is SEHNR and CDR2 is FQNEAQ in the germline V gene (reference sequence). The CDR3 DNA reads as TGTGCCAGCAGCGTTAAATACCGGGATACGCAGTATTTT. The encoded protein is CASSVKYRDTQYF.

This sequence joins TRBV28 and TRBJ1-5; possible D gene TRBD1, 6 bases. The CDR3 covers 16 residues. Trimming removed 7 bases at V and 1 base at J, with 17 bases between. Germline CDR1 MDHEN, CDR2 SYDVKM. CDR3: CASKYGGGGSNQPQHF. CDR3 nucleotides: TGTGCCAGCAAATACGGGGGAGGGGGAAGCAATCAGCCCCAGCATTTT.

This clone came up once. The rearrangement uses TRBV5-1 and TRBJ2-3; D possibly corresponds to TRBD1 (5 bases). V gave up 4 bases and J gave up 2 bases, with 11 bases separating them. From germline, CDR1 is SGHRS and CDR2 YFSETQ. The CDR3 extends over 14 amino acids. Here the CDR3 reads CASSLTDSTDTQYF. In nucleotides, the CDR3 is TGCGCCAGCAGCCTGACAGACTCCACAGATACGCAGTATTTT.

CDR3 region: CASSESRFGSIDTQYF. CDR3 DNA sequence: TGCGCCAGCAGTGAGTCTCGGTTCGGGTCAATAGATACGCAGTATTTT. The gene calls are TRBV10-1 and TRBJ2-3; D not resolved. The CDR3 is 16 amino acids. V was shortened by 0 bases and J by 5 bases, with 15 bases between the two germline ends. The germline V gene has CDR1 WNHNN and CDR2 SYGVQD (reference sequence).

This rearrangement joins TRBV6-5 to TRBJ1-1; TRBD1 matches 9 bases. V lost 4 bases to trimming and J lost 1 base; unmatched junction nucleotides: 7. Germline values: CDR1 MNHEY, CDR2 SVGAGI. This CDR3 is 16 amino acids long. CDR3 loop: CASSSKGTGTNTEAFF. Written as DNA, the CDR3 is TGTGCCAGCAGTTCAAAAGGGACAGGGACGAACACTGAAGCTTTCTTT.

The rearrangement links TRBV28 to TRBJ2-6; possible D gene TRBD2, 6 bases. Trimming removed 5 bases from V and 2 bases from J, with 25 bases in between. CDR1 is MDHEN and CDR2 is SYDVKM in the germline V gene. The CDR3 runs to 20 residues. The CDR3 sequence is CASSTETLMVSGPGANVLTF. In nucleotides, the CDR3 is TGTGCCAGCAGTACTGAAACCCTGATGGTCAGCGGGCCTGGGGCCAACGTCCTGACTTTC. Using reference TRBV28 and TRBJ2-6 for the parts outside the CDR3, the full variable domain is DVKVTQSSRYLVKRTGEKVFLECVQDMDHENMFWYRQDPGLGLRLIYFSYDVKMKEKGDIPEGYSVSREKKERFSLILESASTNQTSMYLCASSTETLMVSGPGANVLTFGAGSRLTVL.

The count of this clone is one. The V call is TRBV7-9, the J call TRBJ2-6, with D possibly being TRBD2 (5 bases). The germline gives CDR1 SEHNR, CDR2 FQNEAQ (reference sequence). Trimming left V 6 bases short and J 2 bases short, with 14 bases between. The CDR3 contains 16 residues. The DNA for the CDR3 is TGTGCCAGCAGTTACCAGACCGGGGCTGGGGCCAACGTCCTGACTTTC. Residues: CASSYQTGAGANVLTF. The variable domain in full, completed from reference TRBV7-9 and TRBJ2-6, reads DTGVSQNPRHKITKRGQNVTFRCDPISEHNRLYWYRQTLGQGPEFLTYFQNEAQLEKSRLLSDRFSAERPKGSFSTLEIQRTEQGDSAMYLCASSYQTGAGANVLTFGAGSRLTVL.

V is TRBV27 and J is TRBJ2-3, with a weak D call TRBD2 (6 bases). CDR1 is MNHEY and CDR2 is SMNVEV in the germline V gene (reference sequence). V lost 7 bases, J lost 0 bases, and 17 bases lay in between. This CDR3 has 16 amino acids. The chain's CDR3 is CASTIMGGSSTDTQYF. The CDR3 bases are TGTGCCAGCACCATAATGGGGGGTTCGAGCACAGATACGCAGTATTTT.

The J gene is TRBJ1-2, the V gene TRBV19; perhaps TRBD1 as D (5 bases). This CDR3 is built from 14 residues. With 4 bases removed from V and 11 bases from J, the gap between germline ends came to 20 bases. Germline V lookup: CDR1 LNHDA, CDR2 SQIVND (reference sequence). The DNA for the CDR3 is TGTGCCAGTAGTACATTGAAGGAGACAGTAAGATACACCTTC. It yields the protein CASSTLKETVRYTF.

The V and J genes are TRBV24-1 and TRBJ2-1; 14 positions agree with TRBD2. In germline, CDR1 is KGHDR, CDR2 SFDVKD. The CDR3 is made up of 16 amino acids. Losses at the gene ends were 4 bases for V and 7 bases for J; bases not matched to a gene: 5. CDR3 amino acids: CATSETGTSGSNEQFF. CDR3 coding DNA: TGTGCCACCAGTGAGACCGGGACTAGCGGGAGTAATGAGCAGTTCTTC.

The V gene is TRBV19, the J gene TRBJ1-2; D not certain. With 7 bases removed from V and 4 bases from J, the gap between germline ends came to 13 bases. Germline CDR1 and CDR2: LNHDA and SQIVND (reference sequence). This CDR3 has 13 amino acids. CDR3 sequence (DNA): TGTGCCAGTATGGATCGGAGAGGCTATGGCTACACCTTC. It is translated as CASMDRRGYGYTF.

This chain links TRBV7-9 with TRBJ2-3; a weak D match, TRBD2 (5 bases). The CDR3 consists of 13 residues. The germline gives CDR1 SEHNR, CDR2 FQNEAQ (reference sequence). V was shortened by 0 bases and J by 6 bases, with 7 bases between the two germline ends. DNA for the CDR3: TGTGCCAGCAGCTTAGCTCCGGGGGATACGCAGTATTTT. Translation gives CASSLAPGDTQYF.

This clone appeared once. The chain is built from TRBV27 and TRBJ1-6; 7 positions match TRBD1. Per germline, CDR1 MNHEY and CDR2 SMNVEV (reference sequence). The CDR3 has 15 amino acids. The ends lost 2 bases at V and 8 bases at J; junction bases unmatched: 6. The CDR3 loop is CASSLTGERYSPLHF. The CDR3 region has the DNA TGTGCCAGCAGTTTAACAGGGGAACGTTATTCACCCCTCCACTTT.

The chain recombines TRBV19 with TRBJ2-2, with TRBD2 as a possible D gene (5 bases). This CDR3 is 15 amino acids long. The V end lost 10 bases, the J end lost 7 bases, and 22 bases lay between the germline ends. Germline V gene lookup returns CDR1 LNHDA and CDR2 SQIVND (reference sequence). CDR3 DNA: TGTGCCACCGGAGGAAGGCCCAATCGCGACGGGGAGCTGTTTTTT. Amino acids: CATGGRPNRDGELFF.

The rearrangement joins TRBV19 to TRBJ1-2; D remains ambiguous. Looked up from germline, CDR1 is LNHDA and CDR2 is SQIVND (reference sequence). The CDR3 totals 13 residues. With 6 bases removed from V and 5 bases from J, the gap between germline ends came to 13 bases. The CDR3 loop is CASRQDPGYGYTF. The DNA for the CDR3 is TGTGCCAGTAGGCAGGATCCGGGGTATGGCTACACCTTC.

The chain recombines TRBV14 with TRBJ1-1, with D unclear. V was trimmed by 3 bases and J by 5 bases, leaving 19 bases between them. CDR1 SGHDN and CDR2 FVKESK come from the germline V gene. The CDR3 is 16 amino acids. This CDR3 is CASSQRENTLGTEAFF. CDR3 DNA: TGTGCCAGCAGCCAGCGGGAAAACACCCTGGGGACTGAAGCTTTCTTT.

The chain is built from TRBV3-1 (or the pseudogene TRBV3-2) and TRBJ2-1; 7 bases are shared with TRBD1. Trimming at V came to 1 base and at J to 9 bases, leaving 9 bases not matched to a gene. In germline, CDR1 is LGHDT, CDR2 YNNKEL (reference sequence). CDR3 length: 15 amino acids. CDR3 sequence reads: CASSQGLDRVIEQFF. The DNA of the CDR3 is TGTGCCAGCAGCCAAGGGCTAGACAGGGTCATTGAGCAGTTCTTC.

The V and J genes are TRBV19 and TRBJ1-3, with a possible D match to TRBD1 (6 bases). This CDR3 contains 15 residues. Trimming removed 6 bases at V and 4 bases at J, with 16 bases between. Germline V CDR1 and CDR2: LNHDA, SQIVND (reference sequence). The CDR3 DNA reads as TGTGCCAGTAGCGAAACAGGGAACCACGGAAACACCATATATTTT. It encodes CASSETGNHGNTIYF.

The CDR3 here is CAISEGTSGGETQYF. In nucleotides, the CDR3 is TGTGCCATCAGTGAGGGCACTAGCGGGGGTGAGACCCAGTACTTC. V usage is TRBV10-3 and J usage is TRBJ2-5, with 11 bases that match TRBD2. Germline values: CDR1 ENHRY, CDR2 SYGVKD. V dropped 2 bases and J dropped 5; count of bases not matched to a gene: 4. The CDR3 is made up of 15 amino acids.

CDR3 DNA: TGTGCCAGCAGCATAGGACTAGCGGGAGCCTACGAGCAGTACTTC. This translates into CASSIGLAGAYEQYF. This rearrangement joins TRBV28 to TRBJ2-7, with TRBD2 matching over 13 bases. J lost 2 bases, V lost 6 bases, and 4 bases had no gene match. CDR3 length: 15 amino acids. Germline-derived CDR1 and CDR2 are MDHEN and SYDVKM.

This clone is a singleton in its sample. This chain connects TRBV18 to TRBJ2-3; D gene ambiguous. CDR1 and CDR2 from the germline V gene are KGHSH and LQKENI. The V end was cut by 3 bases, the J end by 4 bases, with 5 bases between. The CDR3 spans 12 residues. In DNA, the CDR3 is TGTGCCAGCTCACCCGAGTCAGATACGCAGTATTTT. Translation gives CASSPESDTQYF. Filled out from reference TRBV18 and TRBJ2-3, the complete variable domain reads NAGVMQNPRHLVRRRGQEARLRCSPMKGHSHVYWYRQLPEEGLKFMVYLQKENIIDESGMPKERFSAEFPKEGPSILRIQQVVRGDSAAYFCASSPESDTQYFGPGTRLTVL.

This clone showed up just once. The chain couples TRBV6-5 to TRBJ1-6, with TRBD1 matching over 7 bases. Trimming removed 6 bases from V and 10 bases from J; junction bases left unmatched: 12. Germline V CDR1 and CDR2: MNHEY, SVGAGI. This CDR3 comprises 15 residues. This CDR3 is CASSTTDRVQSPLHF. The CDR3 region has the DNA TGTGCCAGCAGCACCACCGACAGGGTCCAATCACCCCTCCACTTT.

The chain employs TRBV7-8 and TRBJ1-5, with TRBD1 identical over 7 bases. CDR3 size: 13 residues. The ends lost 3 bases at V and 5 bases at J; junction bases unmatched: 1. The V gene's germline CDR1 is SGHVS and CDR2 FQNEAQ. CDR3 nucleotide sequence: TGTGCCAGCAGCTTGAGGGGGCATCAGCCCCAGCATTTT. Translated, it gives CASSLRGHQPQHF.

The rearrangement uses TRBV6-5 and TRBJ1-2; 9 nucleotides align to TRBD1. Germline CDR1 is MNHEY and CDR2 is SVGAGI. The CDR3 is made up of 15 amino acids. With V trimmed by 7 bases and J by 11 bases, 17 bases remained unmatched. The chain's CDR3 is CASTIRWGQGKSYTF. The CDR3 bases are TGTGCCAGCACCATTCGGTGGGGACAGGGAAAGAGTTACACCTTC.